This T cell receptor (beta chain) is from a study of shared clonotypes between healthy human individuals. Splitting the CD4+ cells yielded a CD45RA+ naive subset and a CD45RA-negative memory subset. Germline lookup yields CDR1 MDHEN and CDR2 SYDVKM. The CDR3 contains 15 residues. V lost 5 bases and J lost 4, with 14 bases in between. TCRdb's table, derived via immunoSEQ multiplex PCR, lists solely in-frame clones and lacks some. The table shows 2 million to 2.5 million clones, with 90% to 97% occurring only once. The sequencing sample was made of naive CD4+ T cells sorted from blood. Subset specified: CD45RA+ positively selected. The source of this sequence is a man in his late teens or twenties in good health. The chain links TRBV28 to TRBJ1-4, with D perhaps TRBD1 (5 bases). The CDR3 loop is CASSPPDRLNEKLFF. CDR3 in DNA: TGTGCCAGCAGTCCTCCCGACAGACTTAATGAAAAACTGTTTTTT.